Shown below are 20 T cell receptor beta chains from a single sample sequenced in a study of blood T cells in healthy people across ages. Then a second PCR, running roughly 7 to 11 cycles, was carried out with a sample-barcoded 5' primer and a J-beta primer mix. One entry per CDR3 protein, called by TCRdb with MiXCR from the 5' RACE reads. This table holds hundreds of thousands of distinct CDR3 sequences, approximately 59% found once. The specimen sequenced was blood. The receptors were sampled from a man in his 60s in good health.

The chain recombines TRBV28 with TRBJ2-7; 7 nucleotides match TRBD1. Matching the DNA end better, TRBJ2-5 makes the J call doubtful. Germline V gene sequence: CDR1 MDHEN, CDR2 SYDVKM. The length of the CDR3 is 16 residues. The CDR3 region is CASSSPRQGGKETQYF. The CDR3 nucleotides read TGTGCCAGCAGTTCCCCCCGACAGGGTGGTAAGGAGACCCAGTACTTC.

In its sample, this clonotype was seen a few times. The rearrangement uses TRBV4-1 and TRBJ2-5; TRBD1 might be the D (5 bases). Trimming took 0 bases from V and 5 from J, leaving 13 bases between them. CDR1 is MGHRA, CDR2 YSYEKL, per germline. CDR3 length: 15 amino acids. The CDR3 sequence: CASSQDNQGTETQYF. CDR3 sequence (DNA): TGCGCCAGCAGCCAAGATAATCAGGGAACGGAGACCCAGTACTTC.

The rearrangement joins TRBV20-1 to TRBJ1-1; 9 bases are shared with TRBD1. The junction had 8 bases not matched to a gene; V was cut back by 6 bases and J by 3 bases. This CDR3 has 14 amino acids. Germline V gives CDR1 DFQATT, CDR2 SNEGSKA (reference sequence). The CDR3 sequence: CSAGGTGKDTEAFF. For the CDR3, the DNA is TGCAGTGCGGGGGGGACAGGGAAAGACACTGAAGCTTTCTTT.

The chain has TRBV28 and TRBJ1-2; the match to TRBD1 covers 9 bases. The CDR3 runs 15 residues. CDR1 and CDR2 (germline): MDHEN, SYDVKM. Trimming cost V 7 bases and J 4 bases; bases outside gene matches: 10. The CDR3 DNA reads TGTGCCAGCACCGGGACAGGGCGAGGGGGCTATGGCTACACCTTC. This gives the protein CASTGTGRGGYGYTF.

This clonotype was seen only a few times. This CDR3 reads CASSLFGNTPNYQETQYF. The DNA for the CDR3 is TGTGCCAGCAGCTTATTCGGGAACACTCCCAATTACCAAGAGACCCAGTACTTC. V is TRBV7-2 and J is TRBJ2-5; D perhaps matches TRBD2 (5 bases). CDR1 and CDR2 from the germline V gene are SGHTA and FQGNSA. Trimming took off 2 bases at V and 0 bases at J, with 19 bases between the two ends. CDR3 length: 18 amino acids.

This chain's CDR3 is CASSLAGTGGRTEAFF. The CDR3 DNA is TGCGCCAGCAGCTTGGCCGGGACAGGGGGCCGAACTGAAGCTTTCTTT. This chain joins TRBV5-1 and TRBJ1-1; 12 bases fit TRBD1. The J segment lost 5 bases and the V segment lost 0 bases, leaving 5 bases of the junction unmatched. CDR3 length: 16 residues. The V gene's germline CDR1 is SGHRS and CDR2 YFSETQ.

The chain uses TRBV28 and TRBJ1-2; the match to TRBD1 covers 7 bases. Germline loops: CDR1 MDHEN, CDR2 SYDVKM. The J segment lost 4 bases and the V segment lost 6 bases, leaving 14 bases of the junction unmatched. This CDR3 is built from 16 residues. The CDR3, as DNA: TGTGCCAGCAGACTACGCGGAGGGGGCGGTAGCTATGGCTACACCTTC. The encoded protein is CASRLRGGGGSYGYTF.

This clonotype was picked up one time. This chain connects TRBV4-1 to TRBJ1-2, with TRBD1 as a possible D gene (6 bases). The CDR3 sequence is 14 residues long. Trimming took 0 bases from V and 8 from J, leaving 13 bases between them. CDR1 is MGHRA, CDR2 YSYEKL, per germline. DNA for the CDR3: TGCGCCAGCAGCCAAGATCAGGGGCCGGGGGGCTACACCTTC. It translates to CASSQDQGPGGYTF.

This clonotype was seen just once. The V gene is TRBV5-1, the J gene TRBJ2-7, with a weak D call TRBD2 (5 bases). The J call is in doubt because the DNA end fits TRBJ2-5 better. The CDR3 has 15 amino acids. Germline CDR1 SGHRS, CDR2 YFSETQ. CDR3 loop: CASSTLARVAETQYF. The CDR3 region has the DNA TGCGCCAGCAGCACCCTAGCTAGGGTTGCGGAGACCCAGTACTTC.

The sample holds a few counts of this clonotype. The CDR3 DNA is TGTGCCAGCAGCTTATTTTGGGACTCCTACGAGCAGTACTTC. Amino acid sequence: CASSLFWDSYEQYF. This sequence joins TRBV7-2 and TRBJ2-7; no firm D call. Germline CDR1 is SGHTA and CDR2 is FQGNSA. This CDR3 comprises 14 residues. Trimming stripped 2 bases from V and 0 bases from J, with 8 bases between.

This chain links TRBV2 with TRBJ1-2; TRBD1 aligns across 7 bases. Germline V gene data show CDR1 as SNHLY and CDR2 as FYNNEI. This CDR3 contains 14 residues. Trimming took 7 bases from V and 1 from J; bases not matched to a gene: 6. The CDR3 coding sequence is TGTGCCAGCACCGGGACAGCAGATAACTATGGCTACACCTTC. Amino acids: CASTGTADNYGYTF.

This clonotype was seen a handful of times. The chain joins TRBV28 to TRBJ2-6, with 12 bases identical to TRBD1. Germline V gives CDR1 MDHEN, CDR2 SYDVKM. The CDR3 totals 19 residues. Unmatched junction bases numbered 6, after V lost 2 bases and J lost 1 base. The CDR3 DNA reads TGTGCCAGCAGTTTAGGGACAGGGGGCGTTGGGTCTGGGGCCAACGTCCTGACTTTC. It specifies CASSLGTGGVGSGANVLTF. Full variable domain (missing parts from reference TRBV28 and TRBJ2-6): DVKVTQSSRYLVKRTGEKVFLECVQDMDHENMFWYRQDPGLGLRLIYFSYDVKMKEKGDIPEGYSVSREKKERFSLILESASTNQTSMYLCASSLGTGGVGSGANVLTFGAGSRLTVL.

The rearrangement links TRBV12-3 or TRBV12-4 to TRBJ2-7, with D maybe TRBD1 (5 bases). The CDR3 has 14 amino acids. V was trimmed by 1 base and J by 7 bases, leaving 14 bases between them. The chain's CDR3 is CASSLGHKGDEQYF. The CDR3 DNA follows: TGTGCCAGCAGTTTAGGCCATAAAGGGGATGAGCAGTACTTC.

The CDR3 nucleotides are TGTGCCAGCAGTCCCCAGGGGGCCAGCTCCTATAATTCACCCCTCCACTTT. It specifies CASSPQGASSYNSPLHF. The chain recombines TRBV28 with TRBJ1-6, with 8 bases aligning to TRBD1. The germline V gene has CDR1 MDHEN and CDR2 SYDVKM. The CDR3 covers 17 residues. V trimming: 5 bases; J trimming: 0 bases; junction bases outside the gene matches: 6. The full variable domain, its missing parts supplied by reference TRBV28 and TRBJ1-6, is DVKVTQSSRYLVKRTGEKVFLECVQDMDHENMFWYRQDPGLGLRLIYFSYDVKMKEKGDIPEGYSVSREKKERFSLILESASTNQTSMYLCASSPQGASSYNSPLHFGNGTRLTVT.

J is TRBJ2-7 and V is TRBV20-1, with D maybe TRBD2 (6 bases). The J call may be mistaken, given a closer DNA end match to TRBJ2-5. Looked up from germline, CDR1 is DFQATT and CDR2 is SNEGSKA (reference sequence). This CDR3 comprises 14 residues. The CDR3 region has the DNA TGCAGTGCTAGAGATATGGGGGGTACGGAGACCCAGTACTTC. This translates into CSARDMGGTETQYF.

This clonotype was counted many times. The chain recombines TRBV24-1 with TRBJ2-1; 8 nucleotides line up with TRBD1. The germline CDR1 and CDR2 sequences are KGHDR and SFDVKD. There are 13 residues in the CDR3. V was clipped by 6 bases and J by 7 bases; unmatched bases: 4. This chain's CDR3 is CATSNQGANEQFF. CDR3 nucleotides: TGTGCCACCAGTAATCAGGGGGCGAATGAGCAGTTCTTC.

The CDR3 spells CASSPGPTGQETQYF. As DNA, the CDR3 is TGTGCCAGCAGCCCGGGACCCACGGGACAAGAGACCCAGTACTTC. The chain uses TRBV6-1 and TRBJ2-5; perhaps D is TRBD1 or TRBD2 (5 bases each). This CDR3 contains 15 residues. Germline V CDR1 and CDR2: MNHNS, SASEGT. The V gene lost 6 bases and the J gene lost 2 bases, with 16 bases spanning the gap.

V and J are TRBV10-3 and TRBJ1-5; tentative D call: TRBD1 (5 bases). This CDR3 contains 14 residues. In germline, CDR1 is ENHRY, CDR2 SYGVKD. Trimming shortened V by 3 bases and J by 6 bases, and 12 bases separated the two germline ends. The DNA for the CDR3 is TGTGCCATCAGTGACTCGACAGTTATTCAGCCCCAGCATTTT. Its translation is CAISDSTVIQPQHF.

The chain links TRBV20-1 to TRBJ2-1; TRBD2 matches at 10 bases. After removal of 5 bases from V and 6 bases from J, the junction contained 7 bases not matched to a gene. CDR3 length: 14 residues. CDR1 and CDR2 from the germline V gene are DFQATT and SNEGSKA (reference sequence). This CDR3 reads CSAQNSGGINEQFF. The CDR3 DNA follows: TGCAGTGCTCAGAATAGCGGGGGGATCAATGAGCAGTTCTTC.

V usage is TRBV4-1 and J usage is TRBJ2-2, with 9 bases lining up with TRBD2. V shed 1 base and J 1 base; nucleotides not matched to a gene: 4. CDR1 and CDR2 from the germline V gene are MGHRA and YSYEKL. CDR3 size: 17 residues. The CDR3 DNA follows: TGCGCCAGCAGCCAAGTTAGCGGGGGTCGGAACACCGGGGAGCTGTTTTTT. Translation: CASSQVSGGRNTGELFF.